Listed below are T cell receptor beta chains from one sample, sequenced in a study of T cell repertoires in cytomegalovirus infection. TCRdb re-analysed the reads in MiXCR, keeping a single row per CDR3 protein. Of roughly 640,000 distinct CDR3 sequences listed, around 24% are singletons. Sample: CD8+ T cells from PBMCs. The receptors here all came from a human donor in good health (CMV status not recorded). Some clones in this sample may be carry-over from other donors' samples. CDR3s include the opening cysteine and the closing phenylalanine or tryptophan. A D gene is named only where the DNA matches it firmly. Only some rows state a clone size, as once, few, many or a class for expanded clones.

j_call	clone_size	v_call	d_call	cdr3_aa	cdr3_nt
TRBJ2-5	many	TRBV7-2	NA	CASSSVYRGPQYF	TGTGCCAGCAGCTCCGTATATCGGGGGCCCCAGTACTTC
TRBJ2-3	few	TRBV20-1	TRBD2	CSAVPLAVTDTQYF	TGCAGTGCGGTTCCTCTAGCGGTCACAGATACGCAGTATTTT
TRBJ1-1	few	TRBV5-1	NA	CASSLGPSFMNTEAFF	TGCGCCAGCAGCCTCGGACCGAGCTTCATGAACACTGAAGCTTTCTTT
TRBJ2-2	NA	TRBV4-1	NA	CASSQGNNFNGELFF	TGCGCCAGCAGCCAAGGGAATAACTTTAACGGGGAGCTGTTTTTT
TRBJ2-1	NA	TRBV5-5	NA	CASSLWGVDNEQFF	TGTGCCAGCAGCTTGTGGGGGGTAGACAATGAGCAGTTCTTC
TRBJ2-1	few	TRBV27	NA	CASCTNSLLSNEQFF	TGTGCCAGCTGTACAAACTCTCTTCTTAGCAATGAGCAGTTCTTC
TRBJ2-7	few	TRBV20-1	NA	CSAGSYEQYF	TGCAGTGCTGGCTCCTACGAGCAGTACTTC
TRBJ2-3	many	TRBV7-9	TRBD2	CASSPGSGGRTDTQYF	TGTGCCAGCAGCCCAGGTAGCGGGGGGCGCACAGATACGCAGTATTTT
TRBJ1-2	NA	TRBV3-1	NA	CASSPAGTSYGYTF	TGTGCCAGCAGCCCCGCCGGGACTTCATATGGCTACACCTTC
TRBJ2-3	few	TRBV20-1	NA	CSATLANHGDTQYF	TGCAGTGCTACTCTAGCGAACCATGGAGATACGCAGTATTTT
TRBJ2-2	NA	TRBV7-9	TRBD2	CASSPTSGGGLTGELFF	TGTGCCAGCAGCCCAACCAGCGGGGGAGGTCTCACCGGGGAGCTGTTTTTT
TRBJ1-5	many	TRBV7-6	TRBD1	CASSPWTGGNQPQHF	TGTGCCAGCAGCCCCTGGACAGGGGGCAATCAGCCCCAGCATTTT
TRBJ2-2	NA	TRBV19	NA	CASSIPATYRVTGELFF	TGTGCCAGTAGTATTCCAGCTACTTACAGGGTAACCGGGGAGCTGTTTTTT
TRBJ2-1	few	TRBV20-1	NA	CSARTGVHNSYNEQFF	TGCAGTGCTAGGACGGGGGTACATAACTCCTACAATGAGCAGTTCTTC
TRBJ1-1	many	TRBV6-5	TRBD1	CASSYEGTGPNTEAFF	TGTGCCAGCAGTTACGAGGGGACAGGGCCGAACACTGAAGCTTTCTTT
TRBJ2-2	few	TRBV5-1	NA	CASSLGIQIANTGELFF	TGCGCCAGCAGCTTGGGGATTCAGATTGCGAACACCGGGGAGCTGTTTTTT
TRBJ2-3	NA	TRBV10-2	NA	CASSESPLDRASTDTQYF	TGCGCCAGCAGTGAGTCGCCCCTTGACAGAGCCAGCACAGATACGCAGTATTTT
TRBJ2-5	many	TRBV28	NA	CASSFVGDETQYF	TGTGCCAGCAGTTTTGTAGGGGACGAGACCCAGTACTTC
TRBJ1-1	NA	TRBV19	NA	CVSTEGGESEAFF	TGTGTCAGTACCGAGGGAGGGGAATCCGAAGCTTTCTTT
TRBJ2-1	many	TRBV6-2/TRBV6-3	NA	CASSYPSDNEQFF	TGTGCCAGCAGTTACCCTTCCGACAATGAGCAGTTCTTC
TRBJ1-1	NA	TRBV29-1	NA	CSVTGPWTEAFF	TGCAGCGTAACAGGACCATGGACTGAAGCTTTCTTT
TRBJ2-1	NA	TRBV14	NA	CASRKGPGEQFF	TGTGCCAGCAGAAAGGGGCCAGGTGAGCAGTTCTTC
TRBJ1-5	NA	TRBV28	NA	CASSFPSPALQPQHF	TGTGCCAGCAGTTTCCCCTCCCCGGCCCTACAGCCCCAGCATTTT
TRBJ2-3	few	TRBV2	TRBD1	CASSAGGRSTDTQYF	TGTGCCAGCAGTGCAGGGGGCAGAAGCACAGATACGCAGTATTTT
TRBJ1-2	once	TRBV29-1	NA	CSVEDKDGYGYTF	TGCAGCGTTGAAGATAAGGACGGTTATGGCTACACCTTC
TRBJ1-2	few	TRBV29-1	NA	CSVPGRGGEGRGYTF	TGCAGCGTCCCGGGTCGCGGCGGCGAGGGAAGAGGCTACACCTTC
TRBJ1-1	NA	TRBV29-1	TRBD1	CSVSRQGLMGEAFF	TGCAGCGTTTCGCGACAGGGCCTTATGGGTGAAGCTTTCTTT
TRBJ2-2	NA	TRBV2	NA	CASVADPTGELFF	TGTGCCAGCGTTGCGGACCCCACCGGGGAGCTGTTTTTT
TRBJ2-2	few	TRBV7-7	NA	CATKRVGDPPGELFF	TGTGCTACAAAAAGGGTCGGGGACCCTCCCGGGGAGCTGTTTTTT
TRBJ2-5	NA	TRBV10-3	NA	CAISESMGRETQYF	TGTGCCATCAGTGAGTCGATGGGACGGGAGACCCAGTACTTC
TRBJ1-1	many	TRBV7-9	NA	CASSLVLGPDAEAFF	TGTGCCAGCAGCTTAGTTCTGGGCCCAGACGCTGAAGCTTTCTTT
TRBJ1-2	few	TRBV29-1	NA	CSVPGSGDGYTF	TGCAGCGTCCCGGGCTCCGGCGATGGCTACACCTTC
TRBJ2-6	NA	TRBV5-6	NA	CASSLNAGANVLTF	TGTGCCAGCAGCCTTAACGCTGGGGCCAACGTCCTGACTTTC
TRBJ1-1	many	TRBV7-9	NA	CASSLVAGNTEAFF	TGTGCCAGCAGCTTAGTAGCCGGTAACACTGAAGCTTTCTTT
TRBJ2-2	few	TRBV6-5	NA	CASSYYGADPLHVFF	TGTGCCAGCAGTTACTACGGGGCAGATCCCTTACACGTGTTTTTT
TRBJ1-1	NA	TRBV12-3/TRBV12-4	NA	CASLGPPQGEAFF	TGTGCCAGTTTAGGCCCCCCCCAAGGGGAAGCTTTCTTT
TRBJ2-2	many	TRBV28	TRBD1	CASSADRANTGELFF	TGTGCCAGCAGTGCAGACAGGGCGAACACCGGGGAGCTGTTTTTT
TRBJ2-6	NA	TRBV20-1	NA	CSARVVSGANVLTF	TGCAGTGCTAGAGTCGTCTCTGGGGCCAACGTCCTGACTTTC
TRBJ2-1	many	TRBV11-1	NA	CASSLWPRDQYNEQFF	TGTGCCAGCAGCTTATGGCCCCGGGACCAATACAATGAGCAGTTCTTC
TRBJ2-6	many	TRBV6-8	NA	CASSKRGQALASGANVLTF	TGTGCCAGCAGCAAGAGAGGACAAGCCCTAGCCTCTGGGGCCAACGTCCTGACTTTC
TRBJ2-1	many	TRBV24-1	NA	CATSGDKTYNEQFF	TGTGCCACCAGTGGGGACAAAACCTACAATGAGCAGTTCTTC
TRBJ2-1	few	TRBV7-9	TRBD2	CASSPDRGGVNEQFF	TGTGCCAGCAGCCCCGATCGGGGGGGAGTCAATGAGCAGTTCTTC
TRBJ2-2	NA	TRBV6-2/TRBV6-3	NA	CANFSGELFF	TGTGCCAACTTTTCCGGGGAGCTGTTTTTT
TRBJ2-1	NA	TRBV20-1	TRBD2	CSARPPGGNEQFF	TGCAGTGCTAGACCCCCGGGGGGAAATGAGCAGTTCTTC
TRBJ1-2	NA	TRBV7-9	NA	CASSSPGDYGYTF	TGTGCCAGCAGCTCCCCAGGGGACTATGGCTACACCTTC
TRBJ1-2	NA	TRBV6-1	NA	CASSEVRTLNDDYTF	TGTGCCAGCAGTGAAGTCCGGACACTGAACGATGACTACACCTTC
TRBJ1-6	many	TRBV7-2	NA	CASSAPHSPGSPLHF	TGTGCCAGCAGCGCCCCTCACAGTCCCGGTTCACCCCTCCACTTT
TRBJ1-1	NA	TRBV5-1	NA	CASSWLSGGDTEAFF	TGCGCCAGCAGCTGGCTGTCCGGCGGCGACACTGAAGCTTTCTTT
TRBJ2-6	few	TRBV4-1	NA	CASSRDNSGANVLTF	TGCGCCAGCAGTCGGGACAACTCTGGGGCCAACGTCCTGACTTTC
TRBJ1-2	few	TRBV20-1	NA	CSAPFNDAFNYGYTF	TGCAGTGCCCCATTTAACGATGCTTTTAACTATGGCTACACCTTC
TRBJ2-1	few	TRBV6-2/TRBV6-3	NA	CASSWYPKVAADEQFF	TGTGCCAGCAGCTGGTACCCCAAGGTGGCCGCGGATGAGCAGTTCTTC
TRBJ1-5	few	TRBV28	NA	CASTRGARSNQPQHF	TGTGCCAGCACCCGAGGGGCAAGGAGCAATCAGCCCCAGCATTTT
TRBJ2-2	many	TRBV7-8	TRBD2	CATPGLAGAYTGELFF	TGTGCCACCCCCGGACTAGCGGGGGCCTACACCGGGGAGCTGTTTTTT
TRBJ2-1	NA	TRBV5-4	NA	CASTLTALPTNEQFF	TGTGCCAGCACCTTAACAGCGCTACCCACCAATGAGCAGTTCTTC